This TCR beta chain originates from a study of identical twins. This clonotype has ten or more counts. Its antigen is unidentified. Carrying unique molecular identifiers, the cDNA also gained a universal primer site through template switching. TCRdb reprocessed the 5' RACE reads with MiXCR, giving one entry per CDR3 protein. The sample has roughly 690,000 distinct CDR3 sequences, around 6% seen once; the top ten hold 1.5% to 2%. Points from the study as a whole: Clonotypes of the beta chain that were abundant in cord blood carried fewer insertions (memory repertoires showed none). The study drew conclusions from cross-sectional statistical analysis, not from following the same donors.

The germline V gene has CDR1 MGHDK and CDR2 SYGVNS. Trimming took off 2 bases at V and 4 bases at J, with 9 bases between the two ends. The CDR3 contains 14 residues. The origin of this receptor is a man younger than 30 in good health. The sequenced sample consisted of naive T cells sorted from blood. The rearrangement uses TRBV25-1 and TRBJ2-1; D unresolved. The CDR3 loop reads CASSEPGRYNEQFF. CDR3 bases: TGTGCCAGCAGTGAACCGGGTCGGTACAATGAGCAGTTCTTC.